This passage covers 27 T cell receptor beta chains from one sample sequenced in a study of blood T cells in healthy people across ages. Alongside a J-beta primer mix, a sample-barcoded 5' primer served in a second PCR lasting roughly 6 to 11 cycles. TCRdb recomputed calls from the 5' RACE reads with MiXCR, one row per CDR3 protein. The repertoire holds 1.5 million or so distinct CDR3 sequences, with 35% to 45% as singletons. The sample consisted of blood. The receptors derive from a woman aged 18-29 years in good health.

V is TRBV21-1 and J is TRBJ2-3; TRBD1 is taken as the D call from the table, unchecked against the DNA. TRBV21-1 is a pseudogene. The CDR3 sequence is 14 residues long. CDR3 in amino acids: CASSIQGARDTQYF. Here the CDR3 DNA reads TGTGCCAGCAGTATACAGGGGGCTAGGGATACGCAGTATTTT.

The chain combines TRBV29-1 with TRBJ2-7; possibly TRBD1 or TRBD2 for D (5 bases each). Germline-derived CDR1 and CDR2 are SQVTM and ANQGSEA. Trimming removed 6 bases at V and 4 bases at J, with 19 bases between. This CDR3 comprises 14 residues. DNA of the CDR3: TGCAGCGTGGCCGGGACCCTCACCTCGTACGAGCAGTACTTC. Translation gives CSVAGTLTSYEQYF.

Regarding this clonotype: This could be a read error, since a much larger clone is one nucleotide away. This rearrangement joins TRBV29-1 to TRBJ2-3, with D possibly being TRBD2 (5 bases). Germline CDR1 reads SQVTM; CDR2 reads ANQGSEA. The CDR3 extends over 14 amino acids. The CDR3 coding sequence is TGCGGCGTTGAATCTAGCACCTCCACAGATACGCAGTATTTT. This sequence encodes CGVESSTSTDTQYF.

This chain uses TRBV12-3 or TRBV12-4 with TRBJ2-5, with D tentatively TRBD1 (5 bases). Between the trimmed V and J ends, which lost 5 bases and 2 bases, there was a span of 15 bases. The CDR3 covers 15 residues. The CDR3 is CASSPRQGLQETQYF. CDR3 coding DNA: TGTGCCAGCAGTCCTCGGCAGGGCCTACAAGAGACCCAGTACTTC.

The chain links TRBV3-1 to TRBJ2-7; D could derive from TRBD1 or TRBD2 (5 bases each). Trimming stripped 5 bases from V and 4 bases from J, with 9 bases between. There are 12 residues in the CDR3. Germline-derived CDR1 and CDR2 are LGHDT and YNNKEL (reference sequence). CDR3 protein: CASSGDRYEQYF. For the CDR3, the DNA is TGTGCCAGCAGCGGGGACCGATACGAGCAGTACTTC.

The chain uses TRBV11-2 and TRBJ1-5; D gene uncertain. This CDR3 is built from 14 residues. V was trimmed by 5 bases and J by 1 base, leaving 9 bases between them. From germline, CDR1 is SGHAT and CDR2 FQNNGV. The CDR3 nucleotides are TGTGCCAGCAGCCAAATTGGGAGCAATCAGCCCCAGCATTTT. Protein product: CASSQIGSNQPQHF.

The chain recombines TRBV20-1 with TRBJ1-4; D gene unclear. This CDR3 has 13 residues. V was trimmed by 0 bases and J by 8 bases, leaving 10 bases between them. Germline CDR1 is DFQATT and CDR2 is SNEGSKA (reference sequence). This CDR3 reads CSAREVGVEKLFF. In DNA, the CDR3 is TGCAGTGCTAGAGAAGTTGGGGTCGAAAAACTGTTTTTT.

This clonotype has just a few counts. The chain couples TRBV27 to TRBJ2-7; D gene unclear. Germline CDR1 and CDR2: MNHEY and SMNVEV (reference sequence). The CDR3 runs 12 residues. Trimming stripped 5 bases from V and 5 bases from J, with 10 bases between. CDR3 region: CASSPSLHEQYF. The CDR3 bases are TGTGCCAGCAGTCCCAGTCTCCACGAGCAGTACTTC.

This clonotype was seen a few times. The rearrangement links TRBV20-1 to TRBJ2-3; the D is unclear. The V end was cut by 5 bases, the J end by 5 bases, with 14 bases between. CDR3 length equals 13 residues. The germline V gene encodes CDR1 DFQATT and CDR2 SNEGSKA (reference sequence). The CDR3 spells CSASIPGGDTQYF. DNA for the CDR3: TGCAGTGCTTCGATCCCAGGTGGAGATACGCAGTATTTT.

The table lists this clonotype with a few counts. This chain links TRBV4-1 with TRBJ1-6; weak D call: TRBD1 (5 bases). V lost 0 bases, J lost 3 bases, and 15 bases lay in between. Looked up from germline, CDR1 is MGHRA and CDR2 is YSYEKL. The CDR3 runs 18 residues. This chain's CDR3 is CASSQDGGPVFYNSPLHF. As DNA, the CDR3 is TGCGCCAGCAGCCAAGATGGGGGACCGGTTTTCTATAATTCACCCCTCCACTTT.

The CDR3 region is CASRSGQGVAKNIQYF. The CDR3 coding sequence is TGTGCCAGCAGATCTGGACAGGGGGTAGCCAAAAACATTCAGTACTTC. The rearrangement joins TRBV7-2 to TRBJ2-4; 10 bases are shared with TRBD1. The CDR3 consists of 16 residues. CDR1 and CDR2 (germline): SGHTA, FQGNSA. The trim removed 6 bases at V and 0 bases at J, leaving 5 bases unmatched.

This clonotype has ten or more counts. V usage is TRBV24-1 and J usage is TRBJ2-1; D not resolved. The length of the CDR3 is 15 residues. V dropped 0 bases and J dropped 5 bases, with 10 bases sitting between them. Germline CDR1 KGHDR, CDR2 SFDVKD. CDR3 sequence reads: CATSDLMDLNNEQFF. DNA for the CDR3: TGTGCCACCAGTGATTTGATGGACCTAAACAATGAGCAGTTCTTC.

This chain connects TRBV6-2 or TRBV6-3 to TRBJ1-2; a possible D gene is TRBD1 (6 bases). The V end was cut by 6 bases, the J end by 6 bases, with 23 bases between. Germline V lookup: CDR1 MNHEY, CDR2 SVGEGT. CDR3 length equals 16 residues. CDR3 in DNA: TGTGCCAGCAGACCTAAGACGGGGGCCGGGGGCGATGGCTACACCTTC. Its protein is CASRPKTGAGGDGYTF.

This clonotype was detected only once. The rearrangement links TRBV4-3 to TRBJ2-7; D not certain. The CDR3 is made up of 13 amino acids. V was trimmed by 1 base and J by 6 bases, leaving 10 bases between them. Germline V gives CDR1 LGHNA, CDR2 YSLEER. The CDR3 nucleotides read TGCGCCAGCAGCCAAGGTAGGGCCTGCGAGCAGTACTTC. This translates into CASSQGRACEQYF.

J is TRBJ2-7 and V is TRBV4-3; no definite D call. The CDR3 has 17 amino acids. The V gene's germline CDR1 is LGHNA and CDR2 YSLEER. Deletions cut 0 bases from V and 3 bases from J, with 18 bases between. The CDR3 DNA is TGCGCCAGCAGCCAAGATCCGGCCCCAAGAACCGGCTACGAGCAGTACTTC. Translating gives CASSQDPAPRTGYEQYF.

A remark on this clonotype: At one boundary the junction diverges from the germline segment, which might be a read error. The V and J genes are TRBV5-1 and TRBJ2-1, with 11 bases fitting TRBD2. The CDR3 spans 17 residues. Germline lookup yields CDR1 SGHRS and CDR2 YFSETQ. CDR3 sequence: CATSSRLAGNTNNEQFF. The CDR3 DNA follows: TGCGCCACCAGCAGCCGACTAGCGGGAAACACCAACAATGAGCAGTTCTTC.

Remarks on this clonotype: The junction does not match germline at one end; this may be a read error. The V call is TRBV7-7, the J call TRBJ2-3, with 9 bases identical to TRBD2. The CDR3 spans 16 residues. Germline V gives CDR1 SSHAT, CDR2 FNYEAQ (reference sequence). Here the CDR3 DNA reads TGTGCTAGCAGCTCAGGACTAGCGAGGAGCACAGATACGCTGTATTTT. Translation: CASSSGLARSTDTLYF.

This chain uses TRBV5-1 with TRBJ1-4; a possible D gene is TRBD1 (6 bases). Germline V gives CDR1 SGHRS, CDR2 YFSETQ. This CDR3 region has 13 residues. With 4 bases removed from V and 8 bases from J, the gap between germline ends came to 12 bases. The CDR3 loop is CASSRDTKEKLFF. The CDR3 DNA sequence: TGCGCCAGCAGCCGGGACACCAAGGAAAAACTGTTTTTT.

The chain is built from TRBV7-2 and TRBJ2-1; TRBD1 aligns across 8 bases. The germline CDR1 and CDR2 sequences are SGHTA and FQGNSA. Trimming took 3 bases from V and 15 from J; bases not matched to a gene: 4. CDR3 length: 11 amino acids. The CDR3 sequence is CASSFRTGTFF. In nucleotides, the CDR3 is TGTGCCAGCAGCTTCCGGACAGGGACGTTCTTC.

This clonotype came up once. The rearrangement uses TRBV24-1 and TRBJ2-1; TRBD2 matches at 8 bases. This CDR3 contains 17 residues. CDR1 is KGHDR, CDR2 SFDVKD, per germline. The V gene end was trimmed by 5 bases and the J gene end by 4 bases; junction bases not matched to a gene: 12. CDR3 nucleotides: TGTGCCACCAGTGGGAGTTCGGGACTAGGGAGTTACAATGAGCAGTTCTTC. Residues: CATSGSSGLGSYNEQFF.

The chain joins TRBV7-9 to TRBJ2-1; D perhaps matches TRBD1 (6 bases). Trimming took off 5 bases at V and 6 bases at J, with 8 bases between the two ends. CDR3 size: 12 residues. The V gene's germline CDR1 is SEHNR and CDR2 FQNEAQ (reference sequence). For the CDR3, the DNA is TGTGCCAGCAGCGGGACACTCAATGAGCAGTTCTTC. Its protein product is CASSGTLNEQFF.

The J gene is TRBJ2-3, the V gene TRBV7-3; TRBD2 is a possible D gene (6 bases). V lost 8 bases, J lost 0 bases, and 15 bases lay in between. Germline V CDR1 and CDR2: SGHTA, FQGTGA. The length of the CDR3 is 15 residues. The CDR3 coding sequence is TGTGCCAGCGGGCCGGGGGTATTCAGCACAGATACGCAGTATTTT. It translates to CASGPGVFSTDTQYF.

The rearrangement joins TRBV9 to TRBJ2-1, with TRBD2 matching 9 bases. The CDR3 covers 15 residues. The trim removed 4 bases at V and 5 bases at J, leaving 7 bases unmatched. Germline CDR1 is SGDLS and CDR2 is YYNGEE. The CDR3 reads CASSRSGRLNNEQFF. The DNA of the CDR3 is TGTGCCAGCAGCCGCAGCGGGAGGTTAAACAATGAGCAGTTCTTC.

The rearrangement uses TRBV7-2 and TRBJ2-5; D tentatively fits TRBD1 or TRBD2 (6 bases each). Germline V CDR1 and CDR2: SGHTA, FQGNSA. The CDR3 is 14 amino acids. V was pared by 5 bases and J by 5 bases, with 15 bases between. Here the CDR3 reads CASSLLVGGETQYF. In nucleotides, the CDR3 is TGTGCCAGCAGCCTCTTAGTAGGGGGGGAGACCCAGTACTTC.

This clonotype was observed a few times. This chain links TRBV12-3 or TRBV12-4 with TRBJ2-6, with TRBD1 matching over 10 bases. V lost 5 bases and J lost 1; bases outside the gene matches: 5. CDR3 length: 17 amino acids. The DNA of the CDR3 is TGTGCCAGCAGTGAGACAGGGGGCGCTTCTGGGGCCAACGTCCTGACTTTC. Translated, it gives CASSETGGASGANVLTF.

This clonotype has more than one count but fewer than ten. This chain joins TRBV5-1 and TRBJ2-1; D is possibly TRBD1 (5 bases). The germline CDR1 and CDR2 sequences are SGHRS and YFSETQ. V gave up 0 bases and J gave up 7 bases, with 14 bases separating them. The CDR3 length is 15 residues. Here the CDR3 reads CASSLEVWGGNEQFF. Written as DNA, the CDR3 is TGCGCCAGCAGCTTGGAGGTTTGGGGCGGTAATGAGCAGTTCTTC.

CDR3 in amino acids: CASSLGSGRNTGELFF. CDR3 coding DNA: TGTGCCAGCAGCTTAGGTAGCGGGAGGAACACCGGGGAGCTGTTTTTT. This chain uses TRBV7-2 with TRBJ2-2, with TRBD2 matching 9 bases. Trimming removed 1 base from V and 1 base from J; junction bases left unmatched: 1. The germline CDR1 and CDR2 sequences are SGHTA and FQGNSA. CDR3 length: 16 residues.